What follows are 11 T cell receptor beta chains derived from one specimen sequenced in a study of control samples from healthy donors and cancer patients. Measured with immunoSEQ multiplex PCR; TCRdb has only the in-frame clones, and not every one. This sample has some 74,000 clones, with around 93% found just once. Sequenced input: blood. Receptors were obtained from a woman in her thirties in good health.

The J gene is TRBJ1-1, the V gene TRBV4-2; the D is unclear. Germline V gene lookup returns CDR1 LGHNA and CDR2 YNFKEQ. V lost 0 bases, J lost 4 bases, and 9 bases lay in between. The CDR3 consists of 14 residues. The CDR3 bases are TGTGCCAGCAGCCAAGATCGGGAACCCACTGAAGCTTTCTTT. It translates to CASSQDREPTEAFF.

The CDR3 DNA is TGTGCCAGCAGCCAAGAGGGACTAGCGGTACGTGGGACGCAGTATTTT. Translating gives CASSQEGLAVRGTQYF. The chain joins TRBV3-1 (or the pseudogene TRBV3-2) to TRBJ2-3; 11 nucleotides agree with TRBD2. The J segment lost 9 bases and the V segment lost 0 bases, leaving 8 bases of the junction unmatched. This CDR3 comprises 16 residues. The germline CDR1 and CDR2 sequences are LGHDT and YNNKEL (reference sequence).

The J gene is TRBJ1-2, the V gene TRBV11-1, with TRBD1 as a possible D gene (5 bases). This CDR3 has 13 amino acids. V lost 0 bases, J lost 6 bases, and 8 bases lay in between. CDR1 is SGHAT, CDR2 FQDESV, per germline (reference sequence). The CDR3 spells CASSLAGRDGYTF. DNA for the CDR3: TGTGCCAGCAGCTTAGCGGGGCGAGATGGCTACACCTTC.

CDR3 nucleotide sequence: TGCGCCAGCAGCTTGGGCCAGGTGAACACTGAAGCTTTCTTT. Residues: CASSLGQVNTEAFF. The V gene is TRBV5-1, the J gene TRBJ1-1; D is ambiguous. This CDR3 comprises 14 residues. The ends were cut back, 0 bases at V and 0 bases at J, with 6 bases in the middle. Germline V gene lookup returns CDR1 SGHRS and CDR2 YFSETQ.

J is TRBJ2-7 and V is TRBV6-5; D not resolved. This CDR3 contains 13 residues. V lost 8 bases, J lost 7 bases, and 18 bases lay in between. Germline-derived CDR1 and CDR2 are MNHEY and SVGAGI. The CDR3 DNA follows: TGTGCCAGCTCTTCCAACACTGTTGGGGAGCAGTACTTC. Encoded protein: CASSSNTVGEQYF.

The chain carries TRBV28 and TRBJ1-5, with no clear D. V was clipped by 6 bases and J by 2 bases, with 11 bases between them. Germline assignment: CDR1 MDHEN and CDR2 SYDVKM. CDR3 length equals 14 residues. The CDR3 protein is CASSAPQGNQPQHF. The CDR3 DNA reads TGTGCCAGCAGCGCCCCCCAGGGCAATCAGCCCCAGCATTTT.

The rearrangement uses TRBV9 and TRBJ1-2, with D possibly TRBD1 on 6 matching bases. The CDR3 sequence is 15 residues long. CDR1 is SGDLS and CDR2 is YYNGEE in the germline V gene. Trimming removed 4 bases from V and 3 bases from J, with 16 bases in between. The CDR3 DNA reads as TGTGCCAGCAGCCCCGCCGGGACACCCTACTATGGCTACACCTTC. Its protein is CASSPAGTPYYGYTF.

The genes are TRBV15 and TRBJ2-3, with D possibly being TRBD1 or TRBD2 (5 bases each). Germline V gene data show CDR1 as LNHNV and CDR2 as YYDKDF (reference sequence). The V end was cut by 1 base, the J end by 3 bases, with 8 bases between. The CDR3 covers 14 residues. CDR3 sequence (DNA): TGTGCCACCAGCAGAGGAGGGGAAACAGATACGCAGTATTTT. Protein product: CATSRGGETDTQYF.

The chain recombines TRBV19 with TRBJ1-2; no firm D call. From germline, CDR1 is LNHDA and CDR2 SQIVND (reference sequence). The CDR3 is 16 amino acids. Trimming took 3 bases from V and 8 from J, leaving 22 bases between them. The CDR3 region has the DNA TGTGCCAGTAGTATTCTCGTGGGCAACGGCCTGGCGGGCTACACCTTC. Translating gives CASSILVGNGLAGYTF.

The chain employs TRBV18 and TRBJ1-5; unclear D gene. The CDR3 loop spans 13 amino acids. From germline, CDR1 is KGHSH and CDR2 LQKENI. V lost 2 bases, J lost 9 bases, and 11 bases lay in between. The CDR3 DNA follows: TGTGCCAGCTCACCAGGAACGGCCCCGCCCCAGCATTTT. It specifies CASSPGTAPPQHF.

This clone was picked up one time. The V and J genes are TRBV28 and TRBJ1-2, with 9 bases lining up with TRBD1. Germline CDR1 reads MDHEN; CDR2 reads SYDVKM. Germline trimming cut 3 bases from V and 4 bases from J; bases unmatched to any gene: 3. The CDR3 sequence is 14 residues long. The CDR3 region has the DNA TGTGCCAGCAGTTTCCCGGGACAGGGCTATGGCTACACCTTC. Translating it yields CASSFPGQGYGYTF.